This T cell receptor (beta chain) appears in the sequencing data of a study of shared clonotypes between healthy human individuals. Study observations and caveats: Generally, naive subsets came out with larger estimated richness than memory subsets. The donor pool, a small one, limited the genetic and exposure-history diversity represented.

Adult Caucasians living in Nashville, Tennessee made up all of the donors. The investigators split CD4+ cells into a CD45RA+ naive subset and a CD45RA-negative memory subset. With respect to this clone: The antigen is unknown.

TCRdb keeps only in-frame clones here, not all; method: immunoSEQ multiplex PCR. The top ten clones hold about 0.13% of a sample with around 2.1 million clones, approximately 96% of them seen once. The receptor was derived from a young man in good health. The sequencing input was naive CD4+ T cells sorted from blood. The sample's subset: CD45RA+ positively selected.

The CDR3 sequence is CASSYGGGQWLYEQYF. The CDR3 coding sequence is TGTGCCAGCAGTTACGGCGGGGGACAATGGCTCTACGAGCAGTACTTC. The genes are TRBV6-6 and TRBJ2-7; D is perhaps TRBD2 (7 bases). The V end was cut by 2 bases, the J end by 3 bases, with 17 bases between. The CDR3 is 16 residues long. CDR1 and CDR2 from the germline V gene are MNHNY and SVGAGI (reference sequence).